The 27 T cell receptor beta chains given below trace back to one sample, sequenced in a study of blood T cell repertoires in COVID-19. Sequencing used immunoSEQ multiplex PCR; TCRdb keeps in-frame clones, though not all of them. The sample lists about 380,000 clones, around 91% occurring once. Sample: peripheral blood. Receptors originate from a man between 18 and 29 years old with active or convalescent COVID-19.

The gene calls are TRBV7-9 and TRBJ1-6; no clear D. The ends were cut back, 7 bases at V and 2 bases at J, with 18 bases in the middle. The CDR3 totals 17 residues. From germline, CDR1 is SEHNR and CDR2 FQNEAQ (reference sequence). CDR3 DNA: TGTGCCAGCACCGCTACCCGGCTAGACGCCTATAATTCACCCCTCCACTTT. Translated: CASTATRLDAYNSPLHF.

V and J are TRBV7-9 and TRBJ1-2; 8 bases line up with TRBD1. V gave up 5 bases and J gave up 7 bases; unmatched junction bases: 12. CDR3 length equals 15 residues. Germline V gene data show CDR1 as SEHNR and CDR2 as FQNEAQ (reference sequence). CDR3 amino acids: CASSLTGTGASGYTF. CDR3 sequence (DNA): TGTGCCAGCAGCCTCACCGGGACAGGAGCTTCTGGCTACACCTTC.

This sequence joins TRBV5-4 and TRBJ1-2; D gene ambiguous. Germline CDR1 is SGHNT and CDR2 is YYREEE (reference sequence). The CDR3 loop spans 16 amino acids. V was clipped by 0 bases and J by 4 bases, with 16 bases between them. The CDR3 is CASSLEAKVRGYGYTF. In nucleotides, the CDR3 is TGTGCCAGCAGCTTGGAGGCCAAGGTTCGAGGCTATGGCTACACCTTC.

The V gene is TRBV2, the J gene TRBJ1-5, with TRBD1 as a possible D gene (5 bases). V was pared by 1 base and J by 2 bases, with 6 bases between. Germline lookup yields CDR1 SNHLY and CDR2 FYNNEI. The CDR3 contains 14 residues. The CDR3 nucleotides are TGTGCCAGCAGTGAAGTAGGGGGCAATCAGCCCCAGCATTTT. Amino acid sequence: CASSEVGGNQPQHF. Full variable domain (outside the CDR3, taken from reference TRBV2 and TRBJ1-5): EPEVTQTPSHQVTQMGQEVILRCVPISNHLYFYWYRQILGQKVEFLVSFYNNEISEKSEIFDDQFSVERPDGSNFTLKIRSTKLEDSAMYFCASSEVGGNQPQHFGDGTRLSIL.

This chain links TRBV7-2 with TRBJ2-7; D is unclear. Trimming removed 3 bases from V and 4 bases from J, with 13 bases in between. This CDR3 contains 14 residues. From germline, CDR1 is SGHTA and CDR2 FQGNSA. The DNA of the CDR3 is TGTGCCAGCAGCTTTGAGCCGGCCGGGTACGAGCAGTACTTC. It translates to CASSFEPAGYEQYF.

This chain uses TRBV6-5 with TRBJ1-5, with TRBD1 as a possible D gene (6 bases). The CDR3 is 15 residues long. Deletions cut 6 bases from V and 5 bases from J, with 17 bases between. Germline CDR1 is MNHEY and CDR2 is SVGAGI. CDR3 sequence reads: CASRSPNRDDQPQHF. CDR3 in DNA: TGTGCCAGCAGGTCCCCGAACAGGGACGATCAGCCCCAGCATTTT.

This clone was detected only once. The chain has TRBV4-1 and TRBJ2-4; weak D call: TRBD1 (5 bases). The germline gives CDR1 MGHRA, CDR2 YSYEKL. This CDR3 is 13 amino acids long. V was cut by 6 bases and J by 0 bases, with 6 bases left in between. The CDR3 loop is CASRGQAKNIQYF. CDR3 coding DNA: TGCGCCAGCAGGGGGCAAGCCAAAAACATTCAGTACTTC.

The genes are TRBV7-6 and TRBJ2-7; 13 nucleotides agree with TRBD2. Per germline, CDR1 SGHVS and CDR2 FNYEAQ. CDR3 length: 15 amino acids. V lost 4 bases, J lost 4 bases, and 4 bases stayed unmatched. CDR3 region: CASSSGTSGTYEQYF. The CDR3 DNA follows: TGTGCCAGCAGCTCAGGGACTAGCGGGACGTACGAGCAGTACTTC.

The rearrangement joins TRBV24-1 to TRBJ2-3; possibly TRBD1 for D (5 bases). The germline V and J ends were trimmed by 2 bases and 3 bases, with 14 bases remaining between them. Germline CDR1 and CDR2: KGHDR and SFDVKD. The CDR3 loop spans 16 amino acids. This chain's CDR3 is CATSDSTKGYTDTQYF. The CDR3 bases are TGTGCCACCAGTGATTCGACAAAGGGGTATACAGATACGCAGTATTTT.

The gene calls are TRBV6-6 and TRBJ1-6; no definite D call. Trimming took 0 bases from V and 7 from J, leaving 10 bases between them. Germline CDR1 and CDR2: MNHNY and SVGAGI (reference sequence). The length of the CDR3 is 15 residues. CDR3 protein: CASSYSFGVNSPLHF. The CDR3 bases are TGTGCCAGCAGTTACTCTTTCGGGGTGAATTCACCCCTCCACTTT.

In the case of this clone: It may be a read error: a sequence one base away is much more abundant. The V call is TRBV2, the J call TRBJ2-3, with 11 bases lining up with TRBD2. The V gene end was trimmed by 6 bases and the J gene end by 2 bases; junction bases not matched to a gene: 1. This CDR3 region has 14 residues. Germline-derived CDR1 and CDR2 are SNHLY and FYNNEI. The CDR3: CASRTSGNTDTQYF. CDR3 DNA sequence: TGTGCCAGCAGGACTAGCGGGAACACAGATACGCAGTATTTT. Full variable domain (missing parts from reference TRBV2 and TRBJ2-3): EPEVTQTPSHQVTQMGQEVILRCVPISNHLYFYWYRQILGQKVEFLVSFYNNEISEKSEIFDDQFSVERPDGSNFTLKIRSTKLEDSAMYFCASRTSGNTDTQYFGPGTRLTVL.

The rearrangement links TRBV7-9 to TRBJ1-4; D possibly corresponds to TRBD1 (6 bases). This CDR3 is 15 amino acids long. Per the germline V gene, CDR1 is SEHNR and CDR2 is FQNEAQ (reference sequence). The V end was cut by 0 bases, the J end by 8 bases, with 13 bases between. Here the CDR3 reads CASSLAGGMKEKLFF. DNA for the CDR3: TGTGCCAGCAGCTTAGCAGGGGGAATGAAGGAAAAACTGTTTTTT. The full variable domain, completed using reference TRBV7-9 and TRBJ1-4, is DTGVSQNPRHKITKRGQNVTFRCDPISEHNRLYWYRQTLGQGPEFLTYFQNEAQLEKSRLLSDRFSAERPKGSFSTLEIQRTEQGDSAMYLCASSLAGGMKEKLFFGSGTQLSVL.

The chain carries TRBV4-3 and TRBJ1-2; TRBD1 aligns across 7 bases. The CDR3 is 15 amino acids. Germline trimming cut 4 bases from V and 2 bases from J; bases unmatched to any gene: 7. Germline lookup yields CDR1 LGHNA and CDR2 YSLEER. CDR3 coding DNA: TGCGCCAGCAGCCGCCATCGGGACAGAAACTATGGCTACACCTTC. Protein product: CASSRHRDRNYGYTF.

V and J are TRBV28 and TRBJ2-5; 7 bases are shared with TRBD1. The ends lost 5 bases at V and 4 bases at J; junction bases unmatched: 7. Germline-derived CDR1 and CDR2 are MDHEN and SYDVKM. The CDR3 has 14 residues. The CDR3 DNA sequence: TGTGCCAGCAGTCCGGACAGGCGAGGAGAGACCCAGTACTTC. It is translated as CASSPDRRGETQYF.

The CDR3 reads CASSDRYYGYTF. DNA for the CDR3: TGTGCCAGCAGTGACAGATACTATGGCTACACCTTC. The chain links TRBV6-1 to TRBJ1-2; D is ambiguous. This CDR3 contains 12 residues. Germline V gene lookup returns CDR1 MNHNS and CDR2 SASEGT. Trimming shortened V by 3 bases and J by 3 bases, and 5 bases separated the two germline ends.

The chain carries TRBV7-2 and TRBJ2-1, with a weak D call TRBD1 (6 bases). Looked up from germline, CDR1 is SGHTA and CDR2 is FQGNSA. The CDR3 totals 16 residues. V lost 3 bases to trimming and J lost 0 bases, with 12 bases between them. As DNA, the CDR3 is TGTGCCAGCAGCTTCTCAGGGGTTAGCTCCTACAATGAGCAGTTCTTC. Protein product: CASSFSGVSSYNEQFF.

This rearrangement joins TRBV12-3 or TRBV12-4 to TRBJ2-5; D remains ambiguous. The CDR3 has 13 residues. V dropped 5 bases and J dropped 2 bases, with 9 bases sitting between them. For the CDR3, the DNA is TGTGCCAGCAGTCCCGGCAGGCAAGAGACCCAGTACTTC. Amino acids: CASSPGRQETQYF.

The chain uses TRBV7-2 and TRBJ1-1; D call uncertain. Trimming removed 0 bases from V and 3 bases from J, with 11 bases in between. Per the germline V gene, CDR1 is SGHTA and CDR2 is FQGNSA. The CDR3 totals 15 residues. The CDR3 protein is CASSLAGRPYTEAFF. The CDR3 region has the DNA TGTGCCAGCAGCTTAGCGGGCAGGCCTTACACTGAAGCTTTCTTT.

This chain joins TRBV4-2 and TRBJ2-1, with D tentatively TRBD1 (6 bases). The CDR3 loop spans 18 amino acids. Germline loops: CDR1 LGHNA, CDR2 YNFKEQ. Trimming left V 4 bases short and J 5 bases short, with 24 bases between. The CDR3 region is CASSLRVGAAPVNNEQFF. CDR3 in DNA: TGTGCCAGCAGCCTCCGGGTGGGGGCCGCTCCTGTAAACAATGAGCAGTTCTTC.

This clone appeared once. The chain joins TRBV5-4 to TRBJ2-1, with D hard to call. The CDR3 sequence is 11 residues long. Germline V gives CDR1 SGHNT, CDR2 YYREEE (reference sequence). The V end was cut by 3 bases, the J end by 10 bases, with 8 bases between. The CDR3 coding sequence is TGTGCCAGCAGCTCACAGTTGGAGCAGTTCTTC. Its protein product is CASSSQLEQFF.

The rearrangement uses TRBV5-1 and TRBJ2-4; maybe TRBD2 (6 bases). CDR1 and CDR2 from the germline V gene are SGHRS and YFSETQ. This CDR3 spans 15 amino acids. V shed 0 bases and J shed 6 bases, with 13 bases lying between them. CDR3 amino acids: CASSLARDGGNIQYF. CDR3 DNA: TGCGCCAGCAGCTTGGCGCGGGACGGGGGAAACATTCAGTACTTC.

The genes are TRBV27 and TRBJ2-7; D might be TRBD2 (6 bases). The germline V gene has CDR1 MNHEY and CDR2 SMNVEV (reference sequence). CDR3 length: 16 residues. V was cut by 6 bases and J by 4 bases, with 22 bases left in between. CDR3: CASSPSWRAGSYEQYF. The CDR3 DNA follows: TGTGCCAGCAGCCCGTCTTGGAGGGCCGGCTCATACGAGCAGTACTTC.

The chain recombines TRBV24-1 with TRBJ2-3; D is perhaps TRBD2 (7 bases). Trimming pared 0 bases from V and 5 bases from J, leaving 11 bases between. Germline CDR1 and CDR2: KGHDR and SFDVKD. The CDR3 length is 15 residues. The CDR3 here is CATSDLRGGGDTQYF. The DNA of the CDR3 is TGTGCCACCAGTGATTTGAGGGGGGGCGGAGATACGCAGTATTTT.

The V call is TRBV4-2, the J call TRBJ2-3; perhaps TRBD2 as D (6 bases). From germline, CDR1 is LGHNA and CDR2 YNFKEQ. V was shortened by 3 bases and J by 4 bases, with 14 bases between the two germline ends. There are 15 residues in the CDR3. CDR3 in amino acids: CASSQRASAPDTQYF. In DNA form, the CDR3 reads TGTGCCAGCAGCCAGCGGGCTAGCGCCCCAGATACGCAGTATTTT.

V is TRBV6-5 and J is TRBJ2-7; TRBD1 matches 8 bases. V shed 2 bases and J 4 bases; nucleotides not matched to a gene: 4. This CDR3 contains 14 residues. Per the germline V gene, CDR1 is MNHEY and CDR2 is SVGAGI. This CDR3 is CASSYGDRLYEQYF. Written as DNA, the CDR3 is TGTGCCAGCAGTTACGGGGACAGGCTATACGAGCAGTACTTC.

The chain employs TRBV29-1 and TRBJ2-7; D unresolved. CDR1 and CDR2 (germline): SQVTM, ANQGSEA. This CDR3 comprises 12 residues. The chain's CDR3 is CNPSSGQNEQYF. The CDR3 nucleotides read TGCAACCCGTCCTCCGGTCAAAACGAGCAGTACTTC.

V is TRBV9 and J is TRBJ2-7; 8 nucleotides agree with TRBD1. Per germline, CDR1 SGDLS and CDR2 YYNGEE. V lost 0 bases, J lost 3 bases, and 5 bases stayed unmatched. The CDR3 consists of 15 residues. The DNA for the CDR3 is TGTGCCAGCAGCGTAGGTTGGACAGGGAGCTACGAGCAGTACTTC. This translates into CASSVGWTGSYEQYF.